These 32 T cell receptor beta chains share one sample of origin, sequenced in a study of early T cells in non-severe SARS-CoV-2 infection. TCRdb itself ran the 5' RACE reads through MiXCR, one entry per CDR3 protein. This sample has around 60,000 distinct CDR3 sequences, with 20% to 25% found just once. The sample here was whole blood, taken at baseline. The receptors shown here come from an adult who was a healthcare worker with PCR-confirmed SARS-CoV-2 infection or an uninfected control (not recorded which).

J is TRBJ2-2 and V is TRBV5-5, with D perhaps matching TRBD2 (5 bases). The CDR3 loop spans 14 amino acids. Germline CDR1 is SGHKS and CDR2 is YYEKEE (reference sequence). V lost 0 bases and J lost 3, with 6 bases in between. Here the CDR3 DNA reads TGTGCCAGCAGCTTGGTGGACTACACCGGGGAGCTGTTTTTT. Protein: CASSLVDYTGELFF.

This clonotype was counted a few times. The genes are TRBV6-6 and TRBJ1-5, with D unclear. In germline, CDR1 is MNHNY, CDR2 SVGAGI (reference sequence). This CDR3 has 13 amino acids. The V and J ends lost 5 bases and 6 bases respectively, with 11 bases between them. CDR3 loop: CASSPQEGQPQHF. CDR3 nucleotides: TGTGCCAGCAGTCCCCAGGAGGGTCAGCCCCAGCATTTT.

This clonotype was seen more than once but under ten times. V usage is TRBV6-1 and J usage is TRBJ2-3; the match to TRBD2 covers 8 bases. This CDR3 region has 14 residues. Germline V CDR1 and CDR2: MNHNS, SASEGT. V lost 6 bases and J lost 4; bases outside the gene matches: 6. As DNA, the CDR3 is TGTGCCAGCAGAGACCCGGGGGGGCCAGATACGCAGTATTTT. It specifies CASRDPGGPDTQYF.

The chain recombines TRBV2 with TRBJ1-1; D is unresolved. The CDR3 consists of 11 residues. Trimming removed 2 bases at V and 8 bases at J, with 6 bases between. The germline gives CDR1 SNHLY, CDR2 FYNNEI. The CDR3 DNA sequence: TGTGCCAGCAGTGAATTCGGGGAAGCTTTCTTT. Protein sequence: CASSEFGEAFF.

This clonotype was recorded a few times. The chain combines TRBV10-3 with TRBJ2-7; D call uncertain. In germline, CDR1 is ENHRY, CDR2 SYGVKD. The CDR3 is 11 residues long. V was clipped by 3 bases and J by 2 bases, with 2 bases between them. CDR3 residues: CAISDAYEQYF. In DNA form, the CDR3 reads TGTGCCATCAGTGACGCCTACGAGCAGTACTTC.

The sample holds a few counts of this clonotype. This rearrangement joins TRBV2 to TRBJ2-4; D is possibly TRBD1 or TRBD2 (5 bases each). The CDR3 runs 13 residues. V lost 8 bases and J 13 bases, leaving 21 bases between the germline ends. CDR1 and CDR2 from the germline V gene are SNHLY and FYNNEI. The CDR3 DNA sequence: TGTGCCAGCGTGCCGGGACCCCTCGCCCTCCAGTACTTC. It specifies CASVPGPLALQYF.

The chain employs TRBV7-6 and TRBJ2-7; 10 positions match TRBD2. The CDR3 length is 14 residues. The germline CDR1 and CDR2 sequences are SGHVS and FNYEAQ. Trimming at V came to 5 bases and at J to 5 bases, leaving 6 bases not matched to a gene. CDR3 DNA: TGTGCCAGCAGCATTAGCGGGGGGCGGAACGAGCAGTACTTC. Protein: CASSISGGRNEQYF.

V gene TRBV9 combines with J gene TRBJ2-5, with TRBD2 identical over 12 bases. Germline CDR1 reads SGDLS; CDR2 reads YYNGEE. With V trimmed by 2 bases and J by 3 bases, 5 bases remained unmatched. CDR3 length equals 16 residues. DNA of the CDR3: TGTGCCAGCAGCGTGACTAGCGGGGGCCCAGAAGAGACCCAGTACTTC. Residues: CASSVTSGGPEETQYF.

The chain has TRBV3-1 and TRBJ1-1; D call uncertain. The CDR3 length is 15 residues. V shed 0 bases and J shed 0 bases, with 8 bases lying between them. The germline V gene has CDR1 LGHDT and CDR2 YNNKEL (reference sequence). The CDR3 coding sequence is TGTGCCAGCAGCCAAGATAGAGGAGTGAACACTGAAGCTTTCTTT. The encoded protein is CASSQDRGVNTEAFF.

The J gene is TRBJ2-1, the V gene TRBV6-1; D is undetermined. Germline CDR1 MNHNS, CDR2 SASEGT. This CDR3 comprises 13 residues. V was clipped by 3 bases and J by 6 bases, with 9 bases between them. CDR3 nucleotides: TGTGCCAGCAGTGATTTCGGGCCCAATGAGCAGTTCTTC. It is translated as CASSDFGPNEQFF.

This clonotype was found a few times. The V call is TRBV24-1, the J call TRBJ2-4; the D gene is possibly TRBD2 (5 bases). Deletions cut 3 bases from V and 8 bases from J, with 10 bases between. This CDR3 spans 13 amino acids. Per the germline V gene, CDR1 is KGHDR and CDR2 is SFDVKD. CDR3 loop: CATSDGVSDIQYF. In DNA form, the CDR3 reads TGTGCCACCAGTGATGGGGTTAGCGACATTCAGTACTTC.

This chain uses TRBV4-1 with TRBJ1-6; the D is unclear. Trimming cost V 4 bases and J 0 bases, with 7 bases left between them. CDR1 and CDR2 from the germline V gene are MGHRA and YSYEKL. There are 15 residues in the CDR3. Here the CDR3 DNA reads TGCGCCAGCAGCCGGGCGAGCTCCTATAATTCACCCCTCCACTTT. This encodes CASSRASSYNSPLHF.

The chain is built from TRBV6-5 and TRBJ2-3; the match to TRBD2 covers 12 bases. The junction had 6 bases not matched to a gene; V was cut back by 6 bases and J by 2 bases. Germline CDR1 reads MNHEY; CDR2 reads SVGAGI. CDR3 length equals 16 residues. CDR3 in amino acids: CASSLTSGGVTDTQYF. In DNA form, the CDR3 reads TGTGCCAGCAGCCTGACTAGCGGGGGAGTCACAGATACGCAGTATTTT.

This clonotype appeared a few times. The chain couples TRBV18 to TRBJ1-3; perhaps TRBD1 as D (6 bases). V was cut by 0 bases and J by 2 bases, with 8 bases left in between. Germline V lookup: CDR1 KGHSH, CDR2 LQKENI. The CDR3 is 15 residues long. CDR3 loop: CASSPPTGTGNTIYF. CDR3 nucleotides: TGTGCCAGCTCACCACCGACAGGAACTGGAAACACCATATATTTT.

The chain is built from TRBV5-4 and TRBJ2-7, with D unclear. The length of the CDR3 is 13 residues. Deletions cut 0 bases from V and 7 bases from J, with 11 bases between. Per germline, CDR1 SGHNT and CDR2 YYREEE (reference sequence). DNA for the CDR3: TGTGCCAGCAGCTTGGAACCACAACGGGAGCAGTACTTC. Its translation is CASSLEPQREQYF. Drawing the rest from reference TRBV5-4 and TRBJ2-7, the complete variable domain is ETGVTQSPTHLIKTRGQQVTLRCSSQSGHNTVSWYQQALGQGPQFIFQYYREEENGRGNFPPRFSGLQFPNYSSELNVNALELDDSALYLCASSLEPQREQYFGPGTRLTVT.

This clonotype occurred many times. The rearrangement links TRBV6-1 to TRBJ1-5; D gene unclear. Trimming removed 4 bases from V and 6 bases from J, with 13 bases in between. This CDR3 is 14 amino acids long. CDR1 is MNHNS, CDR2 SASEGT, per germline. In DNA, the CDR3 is TGTGCCAGCAGTGTGCGGGGTACGTCTCAGCCCCAGCATTTT. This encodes CASSVRGTSQPQHF.

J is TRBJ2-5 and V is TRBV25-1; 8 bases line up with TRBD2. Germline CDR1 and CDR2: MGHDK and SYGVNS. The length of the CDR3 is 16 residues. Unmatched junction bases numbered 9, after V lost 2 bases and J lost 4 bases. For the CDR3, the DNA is TGTGCCAGCAGTGAACCCCCAGTTGCGGGGGGAGAGACCCAGTACTTC. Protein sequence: CASSEPPVAGGETQYF.

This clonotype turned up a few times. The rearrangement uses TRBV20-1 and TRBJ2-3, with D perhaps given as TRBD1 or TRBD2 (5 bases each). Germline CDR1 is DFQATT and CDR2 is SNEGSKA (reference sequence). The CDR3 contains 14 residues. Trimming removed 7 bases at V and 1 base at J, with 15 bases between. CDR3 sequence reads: CSVDSRGGTDTQYF. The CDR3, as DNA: TGCAGTGTCGACTCGCGAGGGGGCACAGATACGCAGTATTTT.

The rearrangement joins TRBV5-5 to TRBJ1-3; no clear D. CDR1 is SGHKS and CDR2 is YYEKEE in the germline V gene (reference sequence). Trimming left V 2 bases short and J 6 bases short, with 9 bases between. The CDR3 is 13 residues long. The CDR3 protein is CASSFDPVNTIYF. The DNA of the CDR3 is TGTGCCAGCAGCTTTGACCCAGTAAACACCATATATTTT.

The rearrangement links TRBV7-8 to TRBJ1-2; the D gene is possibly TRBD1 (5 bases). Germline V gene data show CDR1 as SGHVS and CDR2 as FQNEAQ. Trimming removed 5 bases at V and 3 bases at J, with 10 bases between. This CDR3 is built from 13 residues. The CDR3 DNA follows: TGTGCCAGCAGCCCCAGGGAGCACTATGGCTACACCTTC. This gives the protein CASSPREHYGYTF.

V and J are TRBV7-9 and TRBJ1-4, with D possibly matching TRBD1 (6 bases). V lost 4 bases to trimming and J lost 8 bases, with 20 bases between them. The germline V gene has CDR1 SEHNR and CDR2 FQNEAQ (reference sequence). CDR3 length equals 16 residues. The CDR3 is CASSYPLGGRNEKLFF. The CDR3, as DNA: TGTGCCAGCAGCTACCCTCTAGGGGGGCGGAACGAAAAACTGTTTTTT.

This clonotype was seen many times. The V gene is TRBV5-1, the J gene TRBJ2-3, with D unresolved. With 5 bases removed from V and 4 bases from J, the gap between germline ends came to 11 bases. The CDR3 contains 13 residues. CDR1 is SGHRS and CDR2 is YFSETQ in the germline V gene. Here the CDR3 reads CASSPAQADTQYF. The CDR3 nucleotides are TGCGCCAGCAGTCCCGCTCAGGCAGATACGCAGTATTTT.

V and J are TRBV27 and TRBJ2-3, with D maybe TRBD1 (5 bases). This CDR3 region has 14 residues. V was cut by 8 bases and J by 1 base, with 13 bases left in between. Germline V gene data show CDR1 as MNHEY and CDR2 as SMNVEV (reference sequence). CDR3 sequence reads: CASGYRSGTDTQYF. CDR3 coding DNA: TGTGCCAGCGGTTACAGGAGCGGCACAGATACGCAGTATTTT.

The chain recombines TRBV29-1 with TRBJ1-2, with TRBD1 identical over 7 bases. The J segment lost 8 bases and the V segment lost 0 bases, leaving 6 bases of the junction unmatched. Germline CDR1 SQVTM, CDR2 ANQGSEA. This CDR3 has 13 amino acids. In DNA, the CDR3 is TGCAGCGTTGAAGATTTGACAGGGCGAGGCTACACCTTC. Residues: CSVEDLTGRGYTF.

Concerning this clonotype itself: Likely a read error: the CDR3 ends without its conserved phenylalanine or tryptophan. The CDR3 DNA reads as TGTGCCAGCAGCCGACTAGCGGTAAGCACAGATACGCAGTATATT. It is translated as CASSRLAVSTDTQYI. This sequence joins TRBV14 and TRBJ2-3; 9 nucleotides align to TRBD2. The CDR3 has 15 amino acids. J was trimmed by 0 bases and V by 4 bases; bases with no gene match: 2. Germline CDR1 is SGHDN and CDR2 is FVKESK.

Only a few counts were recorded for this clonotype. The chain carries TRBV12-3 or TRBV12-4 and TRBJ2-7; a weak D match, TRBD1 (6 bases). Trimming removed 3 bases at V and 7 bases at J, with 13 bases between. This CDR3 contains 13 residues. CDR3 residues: CASSLETGPEQYF. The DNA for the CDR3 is TGTGCCAGCAGTTTGGAAACAGGGCCAGAGCAGTACTTC.

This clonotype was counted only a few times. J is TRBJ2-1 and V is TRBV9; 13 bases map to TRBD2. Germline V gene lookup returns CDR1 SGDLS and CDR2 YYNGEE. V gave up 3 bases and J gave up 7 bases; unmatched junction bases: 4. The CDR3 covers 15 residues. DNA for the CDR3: TGTGCCAGCAGCGCCAGGACTAGCGGGGGTAATGAGCAGTTCTTC. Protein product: CASSARTSGGNEQFF.

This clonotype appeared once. This CDR3 is CASSLGTGSKNIQYF. In DNA form, the CDR3 reads TGTGCCAGCAGTTTAGGGACCGGGTCCAAAAACATTCAGTACTTC. This chain connects TRBV12-3 or TRBV12-4 to TRBJ2-4; D remains ambiguous. V lost 1 base, J lost 2 bases, and 9 bases lay in between. The CDR3 runs 15 residues.

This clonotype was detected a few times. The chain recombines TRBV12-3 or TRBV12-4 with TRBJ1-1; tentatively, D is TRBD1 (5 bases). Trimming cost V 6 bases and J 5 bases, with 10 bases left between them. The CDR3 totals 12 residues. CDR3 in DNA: TGTGCCAGCAGATTGACAGAGACTGAAGCTTTCTTT. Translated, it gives CASRLTETEAFF.

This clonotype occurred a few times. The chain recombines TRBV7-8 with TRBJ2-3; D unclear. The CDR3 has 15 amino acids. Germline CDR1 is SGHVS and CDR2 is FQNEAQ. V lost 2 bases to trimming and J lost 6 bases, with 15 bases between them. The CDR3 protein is CASSLYREAWDTQYF. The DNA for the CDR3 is TGTGCCAGCAGCTTATATCGAGAGGCGTGGGATACGCAGTATTTT.

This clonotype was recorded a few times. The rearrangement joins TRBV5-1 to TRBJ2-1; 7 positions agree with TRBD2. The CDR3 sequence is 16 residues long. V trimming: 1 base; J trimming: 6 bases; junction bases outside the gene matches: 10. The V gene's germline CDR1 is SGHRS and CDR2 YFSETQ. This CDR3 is CASSLSPSGGGNEQFF. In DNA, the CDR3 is TGCGCCAGCAGCTTGTCTCCTAGCGGTGGTGGCAATGAGCAGTTCTTC.

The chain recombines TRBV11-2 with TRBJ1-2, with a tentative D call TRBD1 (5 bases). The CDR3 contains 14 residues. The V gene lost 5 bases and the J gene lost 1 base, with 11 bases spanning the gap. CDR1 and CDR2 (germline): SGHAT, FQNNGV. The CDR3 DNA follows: TGTGCCAGCAGCACGACAGTGGGTAACTATGGCTACACCTTC. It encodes CASSTTVGNYGYTF.